The 16 T cell receptor beta chains below come from one sample, sequenced in a study of Ad26.COV2.S vaccination and SARS-CoV-2 variants. Treatment here: roughly 18 received Ad26.COV2.S at low or high dose, single or two shots; about 5 received placebo; per-sample allocation not given. The samples date from day 63 after the first vaccine or placebo injection. Data came from immunoSEQ multiplex PCR; TCRdb stores just in-frame clones and leaves some out. This table holds approximately 250,000 clones, around nine tenths found once. The input for sequencing was peripheral blood, taken in a trial of Ad26.COV2.S vaccine versus placebo. The source is a person aged 18-65 years who received the Ad26.COV2.S COVID-19 vaccine or a placebo.

The table lists this clone with a count of one. The genes are TRBV5-3 and TRBJ2-1; D remains ambiguous. TRBV5-3 is flagged as an ORF with uncertain function. V was cut by 7 bases and J by 8 bases, with 19 bases left in between. The CDR3 totals 14 residues. The CDR3: CARPATVRSDEQFF. The CDR3 nucleotides read TGTGCCAGACCGGCTACTGTCCGCTCCGATGAGCAGTTCTTC.

The CDR3 coding sequence is TGTGCCAGGTCGACAGGGGGCAGGGATACGCAGTATTTT. Protein: CARSTGGRDTQYF. V and J are TRBV5-8 and TRBJ2-3; 10 bases map to TRBD1. This CDR3 region has 13 residues. Germline V gene lookup returns CDR1 SGHTS and CDR2 YDEGEE. Unmatched junction bases numbered 6, after V lost 8 bases and J lost 6 bases.

V gene TRBV4-1 combines with J gene TRBJ1-5, with 8 bases that match TRBD1. Trimming at V came to 1 base and at J to 6 bases, leaving 5 bases not matched to a gene. The CDR3 sequence is 15 residues long. Germline CDR1 reads MGHRA; CDR2 reads YSYEKL. CDR3 nucleotides: TGCGCCAGCAGCCAAGGAGCCAGGGGGCGTCAGCCCCAGCATTTT. It specifies CASSQGARGRQPQHF.

The chain joins TRBV27 to TRBJ2-5; weak D call: TRBD1 (6 bases). V dropped 6 bases and J dropped 5 bases, with 13 bases sitting between them. Germline lookup yields CDR1 MNHEY and CDR2 SMNVEV (reference sequence). CDR3 length: 13 residues. The CDR3 is CASSEGVVETQYF. In nucleotides, the CDR3 is TGTGCCAGCAGCGAGGGGGTCGTGGAGACCCAGTACTTC.

Comment on this clone: This same CDR3 is encoded by further DNA sequences in the sample. The chain recombines TRBV9 with TRBJ2-5; D may correspond to TRBD1 or TRBD2 (5 bases each). This CDR3 comprises 13 residues. Germline CDR1 and CDR2: SGDLS and YYNGEE. Between the trimmed V and J ends, which lost 0 bases and 5 bases, there was a span of 8 bases. Here the CDR3 DNA reads TGTGCCAGCAGCGTAGGGGGACGGGAGACCCAGTACTTC. It codes for CASSVGGRETQYF.

The J gene is TRBJ2-1, the V gene TRBV3-1 (or the pseudogene TRBV3-2), with D unresolved. The V gene lost 1 base and the J gene lost 9 bases, with 4 bases spanning the gap. The CDR3 is 11 amino acids. Germline V gives CDR1 LGHDT, CDR2 YNNKEL (reference sequence). CDR3 loop: CASSQVGEQFF. The CDR3 DNA reads as TGTGCCAGCAGCCAAGTAGGTGAGCAGTTCTTC.

V usage is TRBV25-1 and J usage is TRBJ2-2; D may be TRBD2 (6 bases). Trimming removed 3 bases from V and 7 bases from J, with 15 bases in between. Germline lookup yields CDR1 MGHDK and CDR2 SYGVNS. The CDR3 is 15 amino acids. The CDR3 region has the DNA TGTGCCAGCAGTGAGGGGATAGCGGCGCTCGGGGAGCTGTTTTTT. This translates into CASSEGIAALGELFF.

The chain carries TRBV2 and TRBJ2-5, with 13 nucleotides matching TRBD2. CDR1 SNHLY and CDR2 FYNNEI come from the germline V gene. The CDR3 length is 14 residues. The junction had 1 base not matched to a gene; V was cut back by 6 bases and J by 3 bases. CDR3 sequence reads: CASRGTSGKETQYF. The DNA of the CDR3 is TGTGCCAGCAGAGGGACTAGCGGGAAAGAGACCCAGTACTTC.

V usage is TRBV19 and J usage is TRBJ2-7; 11 positions match TRBD2. There are 15 residues in the CDR3. The germline V gene has CDR1 LNHDA and CDR2 SQIVND (reference sequence). Germline trimming cut 3 bases from V and 0 bases from J; bases unmatched to any gene: 1. CDR3 coding DNA: TGTGCCAGTAGTATCGGACTAGCGGGCTCCTACGAGCAGTACGTC. It is translated as CASSIGLAGSYEQYV.

V is TRBV5-5 and J is TRBJ2-7; the match to TRBD2 covers 15 bases. This CDR3 comprises 15 residues. Trimming cost V 2 bases and J 4 bases; bases outside gene matches: 1. CDR1 is SGHKS, CDR2 YYEKEE, per germline (reference sequence). The CDR3 region is CASSFGTSGGYEQYF. For the CDR3, the DNA is TGTGCCAGCAGCTTTGGGACTAGCGGGGGGTACGAGCAGTACTTC.

The chain carries TRBV6-2 or TRBV6-3 and TRBJ1-4; D call uncertain. Germline values: CDR1 MNHEY, CDR2 SVGEGT. V was cut by 0 bases and J by 4 bases, with 9 bases left in between. This CDR3 contains 15 residues. The DNA for the CDR3 is TGTGCCAGCAGTTACTCGATGGTGTTTAATGAAAAACTGTTTTTT. Amino acid sequence: CASSYSMVFNEKLFF.

This chain links TRBV2 with TRBJ1-2; 10 nucleotides agree with TRBD1. Germline V gene sequence: CDR1 SNHLY, CDR2 FYNNEI. This CDR3 contains 14 residues. Trimming removed 6 bases from V and 4 bases from J; junction bases left unmatched: 5. The CDR3 is CASSRGQGGYGYTF. CDR3 bases: TGTGCCAGCAGCAGAGGACAGGGGGGCTATGGCTACACCTTC.

V usage is TRBV30 and J usage is TRBJ1-1; a weak D match, TRBD1 (5 bases). The CDR3 has 13 amino acids. V was clipped by 5 bases and J by 3 bases, with 13 bases between them. CDR1 GTSNPN and CDR2 SVGIG come from the germline V gene (reference sequence). The CDR3 here is CAWGRDGDTEAFF. CDR3 coding DNA: TGTGCCTGGGGACGGGACGGGGACACTGAAGCTTTCTTT.

V usage is TRBV29-1 and J usage is TRBJ1-2; D not certain. Germline V gene sequence: CDR1 SQVTM, CDR2 ANQGSEA. V was cut by 0 bases and J by 10 bases, with 15 bases left in between. This CDR3 has 13 amino acids. Here the CDR3 DNA reads TGCAGCGTTGAAGAGCAAACACAGAGGGCCTACACCTTC. Residues: CSVEEQTQRAYTF.

This clone was counted between two and nine times. This rearrangement joins TRBV7-9 to TRBJ2-2; 7 bases are a match to TRBD1. The CDR3 contains 14 residues. The V gene's germline CDR1 is SEHNR and CDR2 FQNEAQ (reference sequence). Trimming removed 5 bases from V and 3 bases from J; junction bases left unmatched: 3. The CDR3 reads CASSPDRDTGELFF. The CDR3 DNA reads TGTGCCAGCAGCCCAGACAGGGACACCGGGGAGCTGTTTTTT.

This chain joins TRBV6-4 and TRBJ1-2, with D tentatively TRBD1 (6 bases). Germline V gene data show CDR1 as MRHNA and CDR2 as SNTAGT. The CDR3 is 13 residues long. V lost 6 bases to trimming and J lost 8 bases, with 16 bases between them. For the CDR3, the DNA is TGTGCCAGCAGAGGGGACATAACTGGGGGCTACACCTTC. Translating it yields CASRGDITGGYTF.